The 9 T cell receptor beta chains below come from one sample, sequenced in a study of early T cells in non-severe SARS-CoV-2 infection. TCRdb redid the calling of the 5' RACE reads with MiXCR, one entry per CDR3 protein. Among some 98,000 distinct CDR3 sequences listed, approximately 17% were seen once. Material: whole blood. These receptors originate from an adult who was a healthcare worker with PCR-confirmed SARS-CoV-2 infection or an uninfected control (not recorded which).

The chain employs TRBV28 and TRBJ1-6; the D gene is possibly TRBD1 (5 bases). Germline-derived CDR1 and CDR2 are MDHEN and SYDVKM. Trimming removed 6 bases at V and 8 bases at J, with 17 bases between. CDR3 length equals 15 residues. CDR3 in amino acids: CASSPGTELDSPLHF. The CDR3 DNA is TGTGCCAGCAGCCCAGGGACGGAACTAGATTCACCCCTCCACTTT.

The genes are TRBV20-1 and TRBJ2-7; 7 bases match TRBD1. The V gene end was trimmed by 6 bases and the J gene end by 2 bases; junction bases not matched to a gene: 10. This CDR3 contains 14 residues. CDR1 DFQATT and CDR2 SNEGSKA come from the germline V gene (reference sequence). The CDR3 DNA sequence: TGCAGTGCGAAGAGGACAGGAAGAACCTACGAGCAGTACTTC. Amino acids: CSAKRTGRTYEQYF.

This CDR3 reads CASSLTPESNQPQHF. The CDR3 DNA sequence: TGCGCCAGCAGCCTGACACCGGAGAGCAATCAGCCCCAGCATTTT. The gene calls are TRBV5-1 and TRBJ1-5; no reliable D call. Germline lookup yields CDR1 SGHRS and CDR2 YFSETQ. CDR3 length: 15 amino acids. V was trimmed by 4 bases and J by 1 base, leaving 12 bases between them.

The chain couples TRBV12-3 or TRBV12-4 to TRBJ2-7; a possible D gene is TRBD1 (5 bases). Trimming shortened V by 2 bases and J by 3 bases, and 8 bases separated the two germline ends. CDR3 size: 13 residues. The CDR3 DNA is TGTGCCAGCAGTTTAAACAGGTACTACGAGCAGTACTTC. Protein product: CASSLNRYYEQYF.

The V call is TRBV5-5, the J call TRBJ2-1; possibly TRBD1 for D (6 bases). CDR1 and CDR2 (germline): SGHKS, YYEKEE (reference sequence). The CDR3 spans 13 residues. Trimming shortened V by 4 bases and J by 5 bases, and 10 bases separated the two germline ends. CDR3 amino acids: CASSRDIHNEQFF. For the CDR3, the DNA is TGTGCCAGCAGCCGGGACATACACAATGAGCAGTTCTTC.

The V call is TRBV7-2, the J call TRBJ1-6; 8 nucleotides line up with TRBD1. The germline V gene has CDR1 SGHTA and CDR2 FQGNSA. The CDR3 runs 17 residues. V was pared by 2 bases and J by 7 bases, with 10 bases of the junction left unmatched. The CDR3 region has the DNA TGTGCCAGCAGCTTACGGACAGGGCTGGGTGGGAATTCACCCCTCCACTTT. Translated: CASSLRTGLGGNSPLHF.

This clonotype came up a few times. V usage is TRBV7-2 and J usage is TRBJ2-7; 9 bases align to TRBD1. Germline assignment: CDR1 SGHTA and CDR2 FQGNSA. The CDR3 loop spans 16 amino acids. Trimming at V came to 5 bases and at J to 2 bases, leaving 10 bases not matched to a gene. CDR3: CASSPSPGQGAYEQYF. The CDR3 DNA follows: TGTGCCAGCAGCCCGTCTCCGGGACAGGGAGCCTACGAGCAGTACTTC.

In its sample, this clonotype was seen a few times. The V and J genes are TRBV6-5 and TRBJ1-3; a possible D gene is TRBD1 (5 bases). Germline loops: CDR1 MNHEY, CDR2 SVGAGI. The CDR3 extends over 15 amino acids. The V end was cut by 5 bases, the J end by 0 bases, with 11 bases between. In nucleotides, the CDR3 is TGTGCCAGCAGTCCTTGGGGGGGCTCTGGAAACACCATATATTTT. It is translated as CASSPWGGSGNTIYF.

This clonotype was detected once. The chain is built from TRBV6-5 and TRBJ2-7; possibly TRBD2 for D (5 bases). The length of the CDR3 is 14 residues. Per the germline V gene, CDR1 is MNHEY and CDR2 is SVGAGI. V was pared by 0 bases and J by 0 bases, with 6 bases between. Here the CDR3 DNA reads TGTGCCAGCAGTTACTCCGGGAACTCCTACGAGCAGTACTTC. This codes for CASSYSGNSYEQYF.